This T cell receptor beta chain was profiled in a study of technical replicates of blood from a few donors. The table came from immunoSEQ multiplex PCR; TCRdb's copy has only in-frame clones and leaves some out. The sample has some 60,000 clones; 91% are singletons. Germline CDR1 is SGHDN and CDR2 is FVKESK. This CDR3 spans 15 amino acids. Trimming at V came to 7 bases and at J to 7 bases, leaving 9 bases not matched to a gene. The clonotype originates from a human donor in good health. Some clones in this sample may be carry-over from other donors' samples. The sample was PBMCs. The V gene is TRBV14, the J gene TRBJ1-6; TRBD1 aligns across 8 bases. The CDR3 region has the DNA TGTGCCAGCACCTACGGCAGGGGGCCCAATTCACCCCTCCACTTT. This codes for CASTYGRGPNSPLHF.